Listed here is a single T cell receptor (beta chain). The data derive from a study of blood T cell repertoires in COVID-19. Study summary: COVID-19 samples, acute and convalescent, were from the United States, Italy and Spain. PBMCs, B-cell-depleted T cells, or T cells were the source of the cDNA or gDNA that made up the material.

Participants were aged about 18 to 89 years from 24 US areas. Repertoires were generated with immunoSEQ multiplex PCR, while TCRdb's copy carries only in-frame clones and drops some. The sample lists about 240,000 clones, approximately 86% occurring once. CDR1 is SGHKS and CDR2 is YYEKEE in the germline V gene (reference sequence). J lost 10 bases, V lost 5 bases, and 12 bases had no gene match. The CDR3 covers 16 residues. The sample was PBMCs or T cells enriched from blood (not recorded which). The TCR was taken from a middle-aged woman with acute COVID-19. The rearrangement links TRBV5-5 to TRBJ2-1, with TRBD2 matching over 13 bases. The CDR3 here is CASRNSLAGGTREQFF. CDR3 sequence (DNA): TGTGCCAGCAGGAATTCACTAGCGGGAGGGACACGGGAGCAGTTCTTC.